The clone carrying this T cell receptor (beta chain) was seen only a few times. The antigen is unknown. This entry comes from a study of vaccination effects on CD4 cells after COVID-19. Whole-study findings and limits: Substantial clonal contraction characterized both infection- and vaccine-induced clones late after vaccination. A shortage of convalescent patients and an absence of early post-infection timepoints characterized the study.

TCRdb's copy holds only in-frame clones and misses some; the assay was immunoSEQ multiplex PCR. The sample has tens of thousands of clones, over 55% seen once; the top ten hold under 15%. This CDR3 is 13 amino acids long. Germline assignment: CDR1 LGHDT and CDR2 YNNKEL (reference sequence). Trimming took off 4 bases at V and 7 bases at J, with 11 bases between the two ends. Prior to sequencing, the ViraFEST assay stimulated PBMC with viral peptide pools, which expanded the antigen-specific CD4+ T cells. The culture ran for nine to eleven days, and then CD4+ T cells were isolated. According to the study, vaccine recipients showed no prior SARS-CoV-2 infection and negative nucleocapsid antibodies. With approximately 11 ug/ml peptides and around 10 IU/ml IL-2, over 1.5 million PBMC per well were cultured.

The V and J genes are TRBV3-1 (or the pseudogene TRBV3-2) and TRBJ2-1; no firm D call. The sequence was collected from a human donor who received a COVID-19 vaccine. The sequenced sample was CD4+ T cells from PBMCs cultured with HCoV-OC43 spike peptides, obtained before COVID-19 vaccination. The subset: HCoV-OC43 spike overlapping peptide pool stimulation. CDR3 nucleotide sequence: TGTGCCAGCAGCCTCTTGAAAGGGAATGAGCAGTTCTTC. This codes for CASSLLKGNEQFF.